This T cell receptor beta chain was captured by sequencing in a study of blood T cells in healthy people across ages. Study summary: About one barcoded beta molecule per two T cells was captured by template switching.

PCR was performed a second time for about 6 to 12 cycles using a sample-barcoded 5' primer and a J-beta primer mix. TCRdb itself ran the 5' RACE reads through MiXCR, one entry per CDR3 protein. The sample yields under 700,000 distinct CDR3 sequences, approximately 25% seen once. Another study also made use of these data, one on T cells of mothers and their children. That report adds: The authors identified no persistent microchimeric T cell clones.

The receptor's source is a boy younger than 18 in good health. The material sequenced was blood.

DNA for the CDR3: TGTGCCAGCAGTTACTCGACGTCGGGTGGCTACACCTTC. Protein sequence: CASSYSTSGGYTF. The rearrangement uses TRBV6-2 or TRBV6-3 and TRBJ1-2; D gene unclear. V lost 0 bases, J lost 7 bases, and 9 bases lay in between. Per germline, CDR1 MNHEY and CDR2 SVGEGT. The length of the CDR3 is 13 residues.